These T cell receptor beta chains were read from a single sample in a study of PD-1 blockade in classical Hodgkin lymphoma. The protocol was immunoSEQ multiplex PCR, while the TCRdb copy is restricted to in-frame clones and leaves out a portion. Of some 49,000 clones listed, approximately 90% were seen once; the top ten hold roughly 5.3%. The specimen was peripheral blood mononuclear cells (PBMCs). Receptors originate from a human donor with classical Hodgkin lymphoma. Each CDR3 is given with its conserved first and last residue. Fields, in order: V gene, clone size, D gene, J gene, CDR3 DNA, CDR3 protein. The D gene is left open where the match is weak. Size values are once, few and many counts, or a class for expanded clones, and some rows have none.

v_gene: TRBV7-3
abundance: .
d_gene: .
j_gene: TRBJ2-3
CDR3nt: TGTGCCAGCAGCCTAGAATCAAGCACAGATACGCAGTATTTT
CDR3aa: CASSLESSTDTQYF

v_gene: TRBV5-1
abundance: .
d_gene: TRBD1
j_gene: TRBJ1-1
CDR3nt: TGCGCCAGCAGCCTAACGGGACAGGATGAAGCTTTCTTT
CDR3aa: CASSLTGQDEAFF

v_gene: TRBV7-8
abundance: .
d_gene: .
j_gene: TRBJ2-5
CDR3nt: TGTGCCAGCTTAGGGTACCAAGAGACCCAGTACTTC
CDR3aa: CASLGYQETQYF

v_gene: TRBV28
abundance: once
d_gene: .
j_gene: TRBJ2-7
CDR3nt: TGTGCCAGCAGCCTGGGACCGCCTAAAAAGGACGAGCAGTACTTC
CDR3aa: CASSLGPPKKDEQYF

v_gene: TRBV4-1
abundance: .
d_gene: .
j_gene: TRBJ1-3
CDR3nt: TGCGCCAGCAGCCAAGATCAGGTCTCTGGAAACACCATATATTTT
CDR3aa: CASSQDQVSGNTIYF

v_gene: TRBV29-1
abundance: .
d_gene: TRBD1
j_gene: TRBJ1-1
CDR3nt: TGCAGCGCCAAGGGACAGTTTAACACTGAAGCTTTCTTT
CDR3aa: CSAKGQFNTEAFF

v_gene: TRBV7-2
abundance: .
d_gene: TRBD2
j_gene: TRBJ2-1
CDR3nt: TGTGCCAGCAGCTCCGGACTAGCGGGAACAGAGGAGTTCTTC
CDR3aa: CASSSGLAGTEEFF

v_gene: TRBV7-9
abundance: once
d_gene: .
j_gene: TRBJ2-2
CDR3nt: TGTGCCAGCAGTGGGCCCCCGAACACCGGGGAGCTGTTTTTT
CDR3aa: CASSGPPNTGELFF

v_gene: TRBV5-1
abundance: .
d_gene: TRBD1
j_gene: TRBJ1-4
CDR3nt: TGCGCCAGCAGCTCGGGACAGCCTGCAACTAATGAAAAACTGTTTTTT
CDR3aa: CASSSGQPATNEKLFF

v_gene: TRBV29-1
abundance: .
d_gene: .
j_gene: TRBJ1-1
CDR3nt: TGCAGCGTTGAATCACGTTTAAGGGACACTGAAGCTTTCTTT
CDR3aa: CSVESRLRDTEAFF

v_gene: TRBV6-1
abundance: .
d_gene: .
j_gene: TRBJ2-2
CDR3nt: TGTGCCAGTGGGGTCGGGGGCGCGAACACCGGGGAGCTGTTTTTT
CDR3aa: CASGVGGANTGELFF

v_gene: TRBV7-7
abundance: once
d_gene: TRBD2
j_gene: TRBJ2-1
CDR3nt: TGTGCTAGCAGCGCCGGACTAGCGGCCTTTGATGAGCAGTTCTTC
CDR3aa: CASSAGLAAFDEQFF

v_gene: TRBV7-9
abundance: .
d_gene: .
j_gene: TRBJ1-1
CDR3nt: TGTGCCAGCAGCCCGTTTTCTGGGACTGAAGCTTTCTTT
CDR3aa: CASSPFSGTEAFF

v_gene: TRBV6-1
abundance: .
d_gene: .
j_gene: TRBJ1-4
CDR3nt: TGTGCCAGCAGTGAGCCAAGAGCCCGTGAAAAACTGTTTTTT
CDR3aa: CASSEPRAREKLFF

v_gene: TRBV29-1
abundance: .
d_gene: .
j_gene: TRBJ2-7
CDR3nt: TGCAGCGTTGCCGGAAGATCCTACGAGCAGTACTTC
CDR3aa: CSVAGRSYEQYF

v_gene: TRBV6-5
abundance: .
d_gene: .
j_gene: TRBJ2-7
CDR3nt: TGTGCCAGCAGTTGGCAGGGCTACGAGCAGTACTTC
CDR3aa: CASSWQGYEQYF

v_gene: TRBV6-6
abundance: .
d_gene: TRBD1
j_gene: TRBJ1-1
CDR3nt: TGTGCCAGCAGTTACTCGGACAGGGTGGGCACTGAAGCTTTCTTT
CDR3aa: CASSYSDRVGTEAFF

v_gene: TRBV10-3
abundance: .
d_gene: TRBD2
j_gene: TRBJ2-1
CDR3nt: TGTGCCATCAGTGAGAGGACTAGCGGGAGCTCCTACAATGAGCAGTTCTTC
CDR3aa: CAISERTSGSSYNEQFF

v_gene: TRBV5-4
abundance: .
d_gene: TRBD1
j_gene: TRBJ2-5
CDR3nt: TGTGCCAGCAGCGCACCACAGGGGGCCGGGGAGACCCAGTACTTC
CDR3aa: CASSAPQGAGETQYF

v_gene: TRBV4-2
abundance: .
d_gene: .
j_gene: TRBJ1-2
CDR3nt: TGTGCCAGCAGCCCACCGGACAGTAGGGGCTACACCTTC
CDR3aa: CASSPPDSRGYTF

v_gene: TRBV27
abundance: .
d_gene: .
j_gene: TRBJ2-2
CDR3nt: TGTGCCAGCAGAGATAGCCGTCAGTGGGGGGAGCTGTTTTTT
CDR3aa: CASRDSRQWGELFF

v_gene: TRBV7-3
abundance: .
d_gene: .
j_gene: TRBJ2-7
CDR3nt: TGTGCCAGCAGCCCTCAAACCTACGAGCAGTACTTC
CDR3aa: CASSPQTYEQYF

v_gene: TRBV5-4
abundance: .
d_gene: .
j_gene: TRBJ1-3
CDR3nt: TGTGCCAGCAGCTTTGTTGGGAAGGGAAACACCATATATTTT
CDR3aa: CASSFVGKGNTIYF

v_gene: TRBV11-1
abundance: .
d_gene: .
j_gene: TRBJ2-1
CDR3nt: TGTGCCAGCAGCTTAGGAGGCAGCGGAGGTAATGAGCAGTTCTTC
CDR3aa: CASSLGGSGGNEQFF

v_gene: TRBV6-5
abundance: .
d_gene: .
j_gene: TRBJ2-2
CDR3nt: TGTGCCAGCAGTTACTCAACCGGTTCCACGGCCGGGGAGCTGTTTTTT
CDR3aa: CASSYSTGSTAGELFF

v_gene: TRBV11-3
abundance: .
d_gene: TRBD1
j_gene: TRBJ2-2
CDR3nt: TGTGCCAGCAGCTTTCCAGCCGTGCCCTGGGTGACAGGGGATACCGGGGAGCTGTTTTTT
CDR3aa: CASSFPAVPWVTGDTGELFF

v_gene: TRBV27
abundance: .
d_gene: .
j_gene: TRBJ2-7
CDR3nt: TGTGCCAGCAGACCGGGACAACCTTTGGAAGAGCAGTACTTC
CDR3aa: CASRPGQPLEEQYF

v_gene: TRBV11-2
abundance: .
d_gene: .
j_gene: TRBJ1-6
CDR3nt: TGTGCCAGCAGCTTAGGTTTGGCTCATTCACCCCTCCACTTT
CDR3aa: CASSLGLAHSPLHF

v_gene: TRBV7-3
abundance: .
d_gene: .
j_gene: TRBJ2-5
CDR3nt: TGTGCCAGCAGCTTAAAACTTTGGGGGGAGACCCAGTACTTC
CDR3aa: CASSLKLWGETQYF

v_gene: TRBV15
abundance: .
d_gene: .
j_gene: TRBJ1-5
CDR3nt: TGTGCCACCAGCGGAGGGTGGGGGGGCCCGCATTTT
CDR3aa: CATSGGWGGPHF

v_gene: TRBV19
abundance: few
d_gene: .
j_gene: TRBJ1-1
CDR3nt: TGTGCCAGTAGTCAAGGGGTGAACACTGAAGCTTTCTTT
CDR3aa: CASSQGVNTEAFF

v_gene: TRBV5-4
abundance: .
d_gene: TRBD2
j_gene: TRBJ2-4
CDR3nt: TGTGCCAGCAGCCCGACTAGCGGATTAGCCAAAAACATTCAGTACTTC
CDR3aa: CASSPTSGLAKNIQYF

v_gene: TRBV29-1
abundance: .
d_gene: TRBD2
j_gene: TRBJ2-7
CDR3nt: TGCAGCGTTGAAGATCTGGGGACTAGCTTCCACGAGCAGTACTTC
CDR3aa: CSVEDLGTSFHEQYF

v_gene: TRBV28
abundance: .
d_gene: .
j_gene: TRBJ1-5
CDR3nt: TGTGCCAGCAGAACGACAGCCGACCCCCAGCATTTT
CDR3aa: CASRTTADPQHF

v_gene: TRBV6-5
abundance: .
d_gene: .
j_gene: TRBJ2-1
CDR3nt: TGTGCCAGCAGTTACTCCGGCAGGGGGGCCTATGAGCAGTTCTTC
CDR3aa: CASSYSGRGAYEQFF

v_gene: TRBV15
abundance: .
d_gene: .
j_gene: TRBJ2-2
CDR3nt: TGTGCCACCAGCAGAGCAGTTTGGGGGGAGCTGTTTTTT
CDR3aa: CATSRAVWGELFF

v_gene: TRBV9
abundance: .
d_gene: .
j_gene: TRBJ2-7
CDR3nt: TGTGCCAGCAGCGTTGAAGGGGCTGGCGAGCAGTACTTC
CDR3aa: CASSVEGAGEQYF

v_gene: TRBV6-1
abundance: .
d_gene: TRBD1
j_gene: TRBJ2-3
CDR3nt: TGTGCCAGCAGACACACAGGGGCGGGCACAGATACGCAGTATTTT
CDR3aa: CASRHTGAGTDTQYF